A single sample gave rise to the 2 T cell receptor beta chains below, sequenced in a study of blood T cell repertoires in COVID-19 (dated by TCRdb to about 2020). Library generation was performed with the immunoSEQ multiplex PCR assay. Sourced from immuneACCESS, this table was stored by TCRdb with only in-frame sequences that have V and J called. A share of the clones is absent; for the studies checked, an unresolved V gene accounts for under half, and the remainder has no known explanation. This sample holds over 350,000 clones; 80% to 90% were observed only once. The top ten constitute approximately 1.4% of the sample. Sequenced material: peripheral blood. The source is a woman in her twenties or thirties with active or convalescent COVID-19.

The chain is built from TRBV19 and TRBJ1-1; 8 bases line up with TRBD1. The CDR3 loop spans 13 amino acids. The V and J ends lost 6 bases and 4 bases, in that order; junction bases with no gene match: 4. Germline CDR1 and CDR2: LNHDA and SQIVND (reference sequence). The CDR3 region has the DNA TGTGCCAGTAGCCCAGACAGGGGCACTGAAGCTTTCTTT. Its protein product is CASSPDRGTEAFF. Based on the CDR3 plus reference TRBV19 and TRBJ1-1, the full variable domain is DGGITQSPKYLFRKEGQNVTLSCEQNLNHDAMYWYRQDPGQGLRLIYYSQIVNDFQKGDIAEGYSVSREKKESFPLTVTSAQKNPTAFYLCASSPDRGTEAFFGQGTRLTVV.

The genes are TRBV5-1 and TRBJ1-1; 8 bases agree with TRBD1. CDR3 length: 15 amino acids. Germline assignment: CDR1 SGHRS and CDR2 YFSETQ. V shed 4 bases and J 1 base; nucleotides not matched to a gene: 6. The CDR3 is CASSPWTGPNTEAFF. In DNA, the CDR3 is TGCGCCAGCAGCCCCTGGACAGGGCCGAACACTGAAGCTTTCTTT.